The sample holds one count of the clone carrying this T cell receptor beta chain. The data belong to a study of blood T cell repertoires in COVID-19. Study-wide context: T cells, B-cell-depleted T cells, or PBMCs supplied cDNA or gDNA.

Original processing methods: Amplification from reference gene primers served as the basis for estimated nucleated cell counts. This table comes from immunoSEQ multiplex PCR, and its TCRdb copy is limited to in-frame clones, with some not included. V and J calls and clone size are given by that table; D and trimming were obtained from the DNA. The data hold roughly 140,000 clones, with more than 75% observed a single time. V dropped 6 bases and J dropped 8; count of bases not matched to a gene: 3. The CDR3 length is 10 residues. The germline V gene has CDR1 SQVTM and CDR2 ANQGSEA. This receptor was identified in a human donor in a cohort sampled during active COVID-19. Sequenced: peripheral blood. This rearrangement joins TRBV29-1 to TRBJ1-1; 7 bases line up with TRBD1. This CDR3 reads CSVLGQEAFF. Written as DNA, the CDR3 is TGCAGCGTGTTGGGACAGGAAGCTTTCTTT.